This T cell receptor (beta chain) appears in the sequencing data of a study of T cells in women clearing cervical HPV infection. Only in-frame clones appear in the TCRdb table, and some are missing; sequencing was by immunoSEQ multiplex PCR. The listing contains under 45,000 clones. This CDR3 has 14 residues. The germline CDR1 and CDR2 sequences are SEHNR and FQNEAQ (reference sequence). The J segment lost 5 bases and the V segment lost 2 bases, leaving 5 bases of the junction unmatched. A note on this clone: The read ends 3 residues shy of where the CDR3 ends; the end is completed using the germline J gene.

The chain is built from TRBV7-9 and TRBJ2-5; 7 nucleotides match TRBD2. Material for sequencing was blood buffy coat. This receptor was taken from a woman aged 18 to 75 with a cervical HPV16 infection that either progressed to CIN3+ or cleared (not recorded which). Partial CDR3 DNA: TGTGCCAGCAGCTTAACGGCGGGGGTGGAGACC. Translated, it gives CASSLTAGVET. The CDR3 as a whole reads CASSLTAGVETQYF. The full variable domain, with the rest looked up from reference TRBV7-9 and TRBJ2-5, is DTGVSQNPRHKITKRGQNVTFRCDPISEHNRLYWYRQTLGQGPEFLTYFQNEAQLEKSRLLSDRFSAERPKGSFSTLEIQRTEQGDSAMYLCASSLTAGVETQYFGPGTRLLVL.